The T cell receptor (beta chain) under discussion was sequenced for a study of shared clonotypes between healthy human individuals. The repertoire was sequenced with immunoSEQ multiplex PCR; TCRdb's copy has only in-frame clones and lacks some. The sample has approximately 2,300,000 clones, 85% to 95% seen once; the top ten hold 0.37%. Sequences were obtained from naive CD4+ T cells from PBMCs. Subset here: CD45RA+ positively selected. This receptor was obtained from a man between 18 and 29 years old in good health. Some clones in this sample may be carry-over from other donors' samples.

The CDR3 region has the DNA TGTGCCAGCAGCCGAAGGGGGTATGGCTACACCTTC. Translation gives CASSRRGYGYTF. The chain carries TRBV28 and TRBJ1-2; D may be TRBD1 (6 bases). Germline assignment: CDR1 MDHEN and CDR2 SYDVKM. V dropped 6 bases and J dropped 5 bases, with 10 bases sitting between them. The length of the CDR3 is 12 residues.